The 26 T cell receptor beta chains presented below share a single source sample, sequenced in a study of graft-versus-host responses after intestinal transplantation. Intraepithelial plus lamina propria lymphocytes were released by processing graft tissue. Using immunoSEQ multiplex PCR, the repertoire was profiled, and TCRdb retains in-frame clones only, with some absent. This sample carries several thousand clones, 65% to 85% of them seen once, and the ten largest clones take 10%. The specimen was ileum tissue, collected approximately 120 days after transplant. The source is a human patient who received an intestinal transplant, so some T cells may come from the graft donor.

V gene TRBV6-6 combines with J gene TRBJ1-1; D is unclear. Germline values: CDR1 MNHNY, CDR2 SVGAGI (reference sequence). This CDR3 spans 12 amino acids. V lost 4 bases and J lost 4, with 7 bases in between. CDR3 loop: CASSSPGTEAFF. The CDR3 bases are TGTGCCAGCAGTTCGCCAGGCACTGAAGCTTTCTTT.

The genes are TRBV25-1 and TRBJ1-6; D is uncertain. With 0 bases removed from V and 4 bases from J, the gap between germline ends came to 10 bases. Germline V gives CDR1 MGHDK, CDR2 SYGVNS. The CDR3 runs to 16 residues. In nucleotides, the CDR3 is TGTGCCAGCAGTGAATATATTCCTCAATATAATTCACCCCTCCACTTT. Protein: CASSEYIPQYNSPLHF.

This chain uses TRBV29-1 with TRBJ1-1; D uncertain. The CDR3 consists of 13 residues. The V end lost 3 bases, the J end lost 1 base, and 9 bases lay between the germline ends. The germline CDR1 and CDR2 sequences are SQVTM and ANQGSEA. CDR3 DNA sequence: TGCAGCGTTGAGCGGGGAAGGAACACTGAAGCTTTCTTT. It is translated as CSVERGRNTEAFF.

The rearrangement joins TRBV9 to TRBJ1-2, with 7 nucleotides matching TRBD1. This CDR3 has 17 amino acids. The germline V gene encodes CDR1 SGDLS and CDR2 YYNGEE. J gave up 8 bases and V 6 bases, and 22 bases lay outside the gene matches. This CDR3 is CASTSGGGASISAGYTF. In DNA, the CDR3 is TGTGCCAGCACCTCCGGAGGGGGCGCTTCCATCTCGGCCGGCTACACCTTC.

The CDR3 is CASSGPGQRTDTQYF. In DNA, the CDR3 is TGTGCCAGCAGCGGCCCGGGACAGCGCACAGATACGCAGTATTTT. The chain links TRBV5-4 to TRBJ2-3; 7 bases align to TRBD1. CDR1 is SGHNT and CDR2 is YYREEE in the germline V gene (reference sequence). The CDR3 extends over 15 amino acids. Trimming took 4 bases from V and 1 from J; bases not matched to a gene: 6.

Comments on this clone: Other DNA sequences of this sample code for an identical CDR3. V usage is TRBV19 and J usage is TRBJ1-2; no reliable D call. Trimming removed 10 bases from V and 2 bases from J, with 14 bases in between. The CDR3 totals 13 residues. CDR1 is LNHDA, CDR2 SQIVND, per germline (reference sequence). Here the CDR3 reads CATRTDSNYGYTF. The CDR3 DNA reads TGTGCCACTAGGACGGATTCCAACTATGGCTACACCTTC.

Regarding this clone: Other DNA sequences of this sample code for an identical CDR3. The rearrangement links TRBV12-5 to TRBJ1-1, with 9 nucleotides matching TRBD1. Germline trimming cut 0 bases from V and 2 bases from J; bases unmatched to any gene: 4. Germline loops: CDR1 LGHNT, CDR2 FRNRAP. The CDR3 has 16 amino acids. CDR3 sequence: CASGLVTGQGNTEAFF. The CDR3 DNA reads as TGTGCTAGTGGTTTGGTAACGGGACAGGGAAACACTGAAGCTTTCTTT.

V is TRBV7-2 and J is TRBJ2-1; 7 positions agree with TRBD2. The V and J ends lost 1 base and 10 bases, in that order; junction bases with no gene match: 4. The length of the CDR3 is 13 residues. Germline V CDR1 and CDR2: SGHTA, FQGNSA. The CDR3 sequence: CASSLGLAQEQFF. CDR3 DNA sequence: TGTGCCAGCAGCTTAGGACTAGCTCAAGAGCAGTTCTTC.

The chain uses TRBV11-2 and TRBJ1-1, with 7 positions matching TRBD1. With V trimmed by 1 base and J by 5 bases, 4 bases remained unmatched. This CDR3 has 14 residues. The V gene's germline CDR1 is SGHAT and CDR2 FQNNGV. The CDR3 coding sequence is TGTGCCAGCAGCTTAGGGACAGGTCGGACTGAAGCTTTCTTT. Protein: CASSLGTGRTEAFF. The full variable domain, its missing parts supplied by reference TRBV11-2 and TRBJ1-1, is EAGVAQSPRYKIIEKRQSVAFWCNPISGHATLYWYQQILGQGPKLLIQFQNNGVVDDSQLPKDRFSAERLKGVDSTLKIQPAKLEDSAVYLCASSLGTGRTEAFFGQGTRLTVV.

The gene calls are TRBV5-1 and TRBJ2-3; D not certain. This CDR3 contains 17 residues. Deletions cut 0 bases from V and 6 bases from J, with 20 bases between. From germline, CDR1 is SGHRS and CDR2 YFSETQ. The CDR3: CASSLVFSESAADTQYF. The DNA for the CDR3 is TGCGCCAGCAGCTTGGTGTTTTCGGAATCGGCGGCGGATACGCAGTATTTT.

This chain links TRBV9 with TRBJ2-7, with D possibly being TRBD2 (7 bases). Germline V gene lookup returns CDR1 SGDLS and CDR2 YYNGEE. V was clipped by 4 bases and J by 2 bases, with 16 bases between them. This CDR3 comprises 15 residues. The CDR3 bases are TGTGCCAGCAGCTTACACGCGGGGGCGGCCTACGAGCAGTACTTC. Translating gives CASSLHAGAAYEQYF.

In this sample, this clone turned up once. V is TRBV7-9 and J is TRBJ1-6; D is perhaps TRBD1 (5 bases). The CDR3 contains 15 residues. Deletions cut 1 base from V and 7 bases from J, with 11 bases between. Germline V lookup: CDR1 SEHNR, CDR2 FQNEAQ (reference sequence). CDR3 sequence reads: CASSLGSGANSPLHF. CDR3 nucleotide sequence: TGTGCCAGCAGCTTAGGTAGTGGGGCCAATTCACCCCTCCACTTT.

The chain employs TRBV5-1 and TRBJ2-3; TRBD2 agrees at 9 bases. The J segment lost 2 bases and the V segment lost 5 bases, leaving 9 bases of the junction unmatched. The germline V gene has CDR1 SGHRS and CDR2 YFSETQ. The CDR3 is 16 amino acids. The CDR3 DNA sequence: TGCGCCAGCAGAGGGGCTAGCGGGGCAGACACAGATACGCAGTATTTT. The encoded protein is CASRGASGADTDTQYF.

This chain connects TRBV18 to TRBJ2-7; D assignment may be TRBD1 or TRBD2 (5 bases each). The length of the CDR3 is 14 residues. Germline assignment: CDR1 KGHSH and CDR2 LQKENI. Trimming left V 3 bases short and J 0 bases short, with 9 bases between. The CDR3 DNA is TGTGCCAGCTCACCCGGGACGGCCTCCTACGAGCAGTACTTC. Residues: CASSPGTASYEQYF.

The chain links TRBV7-2 to TRBJ2-5; no clear D gene. The V end was cut by 2 bases, the J end by 5 bases, with 12 bases between. This CDR3 has 14 amino acids. In germline, CDR1 is SGHTA, CDR2 FQGNSA. The CDR3 DNA is TGTGCCAGCAGCTTAAACAGTGGGCGGGAGACCCAGTACTTC. This translates into CASSLNSGRETQYF.

The J gene is TRBJ1-6, the V gene TRBV7-2; TRBD1 matches 11 bases. The CDR3 length is 16 residues. J was trimmed by 9 bases and V by 5 bases; bases with no gene match: 9. Per germline, CDR1 SGHTA and CDR2 FQGNSA. CDR3 nucleotides: TGTGCCAGCAGCCTGTTTGTGGGACAGGGGGTTTCACCCCTCCACTTT. It codes for CASSLFVGQGVSPLHF.

Remarks on this clone: Germline is not matched at one junction end, which may reflect a read error. The chain combines TRBV7-9 with TRBJ1-4; D ambiguous. Per germline, CDR1 SEHNR and CDR2 FQNEAQ (reference sequence). CDR3 size: 14 residues. CDR3 DNA: TGTGCCAGCACCTTAGAAGGGAATGGGGAAAAACTGTTTTTT. Protein sequence: CASTLEGNGEKLFF.

This chain connects TRBV6-5 to TRBJ2-5; TRBD1 or TRBD2 may be the D gene (7 bases each). Near its end, the DNA agrees better with TRBJ2-7, so the J call may be wrong. CDR3 size: 15 residues. The germline V gene has CDR1 MNHEY and CDR2 SVGAGI. The CDR3 loop is CASSRLSGGANEQYF. CDR3 DNA: TGTGCCAGCAGTCGACTTTCAGGGGGGGCCAACGAGCAGTACTTC.

The chain carries TRBV11-3 and TRBJ1-2; D uncertain. V was clipped by 3 bases and J by 6 bases, with 8 bases between them. Germline V gene lookup returns CDR1 SGHNT and CDR2 YENEEA. The CDR3 consists of 12 residues. The CDR3 nucleotides are TGTGCCAGCAGCTTCGGGTCTAATGGCTACACCTTC. Residues: CASSFGSNGYTF.

The V call is TRBV29-1, the J call TRBJ1-1; D gene uncertain. The length of the CDR3 is 14 residues. Germline lookup yields CDR1 SQVTM and CDR2 ANQGSEA. V was pared by 1 base and J by 0 bases, with 9 bases between. This CDR3 reads CSVEVPAMNTEAFF. The DNA for the CDR3 is TGCAGCGTTGAAGTTCCCGCCATGAACACTGAAGCTTTCTTT. Using reference TRBV29-1 and TRBJ1-1 for the parts outside the CDR3, the full variable domain is SAVISQKPSRDICQRGTSLTIQCQVDSQVTMMFWYRQQPGQSLTLIATANQGSEATYESGFVIDKFPISRPNLTFSTLTVSNMSPEDSSIYLCSVEVPAMNTEAFFGQGTRLTVV.

V gene TRBV5-4 combines with J gene TRBJ2-2; 11 bases align to TRBD2. V was clipped by 0 bases and J by 10 bases; unmatched bases: 8. This CDR3 contains 16 residues. The germline V gene has CDR1 SGHNT and CDR2 YYREEE (reference sequence). The CDR3 loop is CASSLDLAGGSEELFF. CDR3 nucleotides: TGTGCCAGCAGCTTGGATCTAGCGGGGGGTTCTGAGGAGCTGTTTTTT. Full variable domain (outside the CDR3, taken from reference TRBV5-4 and TRBJ2-2): ETGVTQSPTHLIKTRGQQVTLRCSSQSGHNTVSWYQQALGQGPQFIFQYYREEENGRGNFPPRFSGLQFPNYSSELNVNALELDDSALYLCASSLDLAGGSEELFFGEGSRLTVL.

This clone appeared a single time. The genes are TRBV19 and TRBJ2-5; D uncertain. The V gene's germline CDR1 is LNHDA and CDR2 SQIVND (reference sequence). The CDR3 runs 15 residues. V shed 3 bases and J shed 5 bases, with 16 bases lying between them. This chain's CDR3 is CASSILWAQSETQYF. In DNA form, the CDR3 reads TGTGCCAGTAGTATTCTCTGGGCCCAATCGGAGACCCAGTACTTC.

J is TRBJ2-2 and V is TRBV29-1; 14 bases map to TRBD2. Per germline, CDR1 SQVTM and CDR2 ANQGSEA. This CDR3 is built from 14 residues. Trimming cost V 6 bases and J 7 bases; bases outside gene matches: 4. The CDR3 coding sequence is TGCAGCGTGGCGACTAGCGGGAGGGGCGGGGAGCTGTTTTTT. This sequence encodes CSVATSGRGGELFF.

This chain links TRBV6-5 with TRBJ2-2; D not resolved. The CDR3 extends over 15 amino acids. V was shortened by 6 bases and J by 0 bases, with 11 bases between the two germline ends. Per the germline V gene, CDR1 is MNHEY and CDR2 is SVGAGI. The CDR3 nucleotides read TGTGCCAGCAGGGACGGCGAGGCGAACACCGGGGAGCTGTTTTTT. Its translation: CASRDGEANTGELFF.

This clone was seen only a few times. The rearrangement joins TRBV10-3 to TRBJ2-5, with TRBD2 matching 11 bases. The CDR3 loop spans 13 amino acids. J was trimmed by 5 bases and V by 8 bases; bases with no gene match: 4. Germline CDR1 reads ENHRY; CDR2 reads SYGVKD. This CDR3 is CAIGTSGMETQYF. CDR3 coding DNA: TGTGCCATCGGGACTAGCGGAATGGAGACCCAGTACTTC.

This clone has a handful of counts. The DNA of the CDR3 is TGTGCCAGCAGTGCTGGGGGACTAGCGGGAACCTACGAGCAGTACTTC. This sequence encodes CASSAGGLAGTYEQYF. The chain joins TRBV6-1 to TRBJ2-5; TRBD2 matches 13 bases. The DNA end favors TRBJ2-7, so the J call may be wrong. From germline, CDR1 is MNHNS and CDR2 SASEGT. This CDR3 region has 16 residues.